Each of the 13 T cell receptor beta chains below was sequenced from the same sample in a study of PD-L1 blockade in urothelial cancer. Sample time point: pretreatment peripheral blood. Some clones are missing from TCRdb's copy, which holds only in-frame ones; the method was immunoSEQ multiplex PCR. The sample comprises about 63,000 clones, approximately 80% of which are singletons, and around 5.4% rests with the top ten. The input for sequencing was PBMCs, taken around atezolizumab (anti-PD-L1) treatment. The receptors were gathered from a man in his sixties or seventies with urothelial cancer.

For this clone: A read error is likely here: a far larger clone is one base away. This specimen includes other DNA sequences encoding the same CDR3. The V gene is TRBV9, the J gene TRBJ1-1, with D perhaps TRBD1 (5 bases). The CDR3 contains 14 residues. CDR1 is SGDLS, CDR2 YYNGEE, per germline. V dropped 1 base and J dropped 3 bases, with 10 bases sitting between them. The CDR3 region is CASSVQGGDTEAFF. CDR3 nucleotides: TGTGCCAGCAGCGTACAGGGTGGAGACACTGAAGCTTTCTTT.

Here the CDR3 DNA reads TGTGCCAGCAGCTCCAGACAGGGCGGCACCGGGGAGCTGTTTTTT. Translating gives CASSSRQGGTGELFF. The chain recombines TRBV5-4 with TRBJ2-2; 7 positions match TRBD1. The germline V gene encodes CDR1 SGHNT and CDR2 YYREEE (reference sequence). The CDR3 extends over 15 amino acids. With V trimmed by 3 bases and J by 4 bases, 6 bases remained unmatched.

The V gene is TRBV15, the J gene TRBJ2-7; 9 bases are a match to TRBD1. CDR1 LNHNV and CDR2 YYDKDF come from the germline V gene (reference sequence). V shed 0 bases, J shed 5 bases, and the junction held 8 bases outside the gene matches. The CDR3 has 16 residues. The CDR3 spells CATSRDETGGSDEQYF. The DNA for the CDR3 is TGTGCCACCAGCAGAGACGAGACAGGGGGTAGCGACGAGCAGTACTTC.

DNA for the CDR3: TGTGCCAGCAGCTTGGGCCTAGCGAGCTCTAGCACAGATACGCAGTATTTT. Amino acids: CASSLGLASSSTDTQYF. The chain uses TRBV7-9 and TRBJ2-3, with D perhaps TRBD2 (6 bases). The CDR3 loop spans 17 amino acids. The V gene's germline CDR1 is SEHNR and CDR2 FQNEAQ (reference sequence). With 3 bases removed from V and 0 bases from J, the gap between germline ends came to 16 bases.

The chain joins TRBV5-4 to TRBJ2-3, with 11 nucleotides matching TRBD1. Germline V CDR1 and CDR2: SGHNT, YYREEE (reference sequence). CDR3 length equals 15 residues. The V and J ends lost 8 bases and 1 base, in that order; junction bases with no gene match: 6. The CDR3 region has the DNA TGTGCCAGTATGAAGGACAGGGGGCGCACAGATACGCAGTATTTT. Translated, it gives CASMKDRGRTDTQYF.

The chain carries TRBV6-1 and TRBJ1-1, with unresolved D. Trimming left V 10 bases short and J 2 bases short, with 20 bases between. The CDR3 covers 15 residues. The germline V gene encodes CDR1 MNHNS and CDR2 SASEGT. CDR3 region: CATRQFSEGNTEAFF. DNA of the CDR3: TGTGCCACCCGTCAGTTTTCGGAGGGTAACACTGAAGCTTTCTTT.

This clone was counted a few times. This chain uses TRBV10-3 with TRBJ2-1; 11 bases are shared with TRBD2. CDR1 and CDR2 from the germline V gene are ENHRY and SYGVKD. V shed 7 bases, J shed 9 bases, and the junction held 8 bases outside the gene matches. The length of the CDR3 is 14 residues. The CDR3 here is CAIKPSGGLGEQFF. CDR3 bases: TGTGCCATCAAACCTAGCGGGGGGCTCGGTGAGCAGTTCTTC.

The CDR3, as DNA: TGCGCCAGCAGCCAAGATTTCGTACAGCCCCAGCATTTT. Its protein is CASSQDFVQPQHF. This chain links TRBV4-3 with TRBJ1-5; D uncertain. The CDR3 extends over 13 amino acids. CDR1 and CDR2 (germline): LGHNA, YSLEER. V lost 0 bases and J 7 bases, leaving 7 bases between the germline ends.

The chain combines TRBV30 with TRBJ1-5; D is uncertain. The CDR3 consists of 13 residues. The germline V gene has CDR1 GTSNPN and CDR2 SVGIG (reference sequence). Deletions cut 1 base from V and 6 bases from J, with 10 bases between. CDR3 DNA sequence: TGTGCCTGGAGTGCGACCCTAGGTCAGCCCCAGCATTTT. Protein product: CAWSATLGQPQHF.

The chain links TRBV30 to TRBJ1-5, with TRBD1 as a possible D gene (6 bases). Germline loops: CDR1 GTSNPN, CDR2 SVGIG (reference sequence). This CDR3 comprises 15 residues. Trimming cost V 4 bases and J 4 bases, with 17 bases left between them. The CDR3 region has the DNA TGTGCCTGGAAGGGGGGCAGGGAGGGGAATCAGCCCCAGCATTTT. This codes for CAWKGGREGNQPQHF. The entire variable domain, with the rest obtained from reference TRBV30 and TRBJ1-5, is as follows: SQTIHQWPATLVQPVGSPLSLECTVEGTSNPNLYWYRQAAGRGLQLLFYSVGIGQISSEVPQNLSASRPQDRQFILSSKKLLLSDSGFYLCAWKGGREGNQPQHFGDGTRLSIL.

The gene calls are TRBV27 and TRBJ2-1; 8 bases are shared with TRBD1. J lost 6 bases, V lost 6 bases, and 10 bases had no gene match. The CDR3 length is 15 residues. In germline, CDR1 is MNHEY, CDR2 SMNVEV (reference sequence). CDR3 nucleotide sequence: TGTGCCAGCAGGTTTGACCGGACAGGGCTCAATGAGCAGTTCTTC. Amino acids: CASRFDRTGLNEQFF.

The chain is built from TRBV6-1 and TRBJ1-4, with D possibly matching TRBD1 (6 bases). Germline V lookup: CDR1 MNHNS, CDR2 SASEGT. The V gene lost 7 bases and the J gene lost 1 base, with 13 bases spanning the gap. The CDR3 has 15 residues. DNA for the CDR3: TGTGCCAGCAATCAAAACAGGGTAACTAATGAAAAACTGTTTTTT. It is translated as CASNQNRVTNEKLFF.

This clone was seen a handful of times. J is TRBJ2-4 and V is TRBV4-1, with D tentatively TRBD1 (6 bases). Germline V CDR1 and CDR2: MGHRA, YSYEKL. V was pared by 2 bases and J by 8 bases, with 13 bases between. CDR3 length: 14 residues. The CDR3 region has the DNA TGCGCCAGCAGCCAACCCGACAGGCTGGACATTCAGTACTTC. This codes for CASSQPDRLDIQYF.